Given below is one T cell receptor beta chain in context. This specimen comes from a study of blood T cell repertoires in COVID-19. Repertoires were generated with immunoSEQ multiplex PCR, while TCRdb's copy carries only in-frame clones and drops some. The sample contains approximately 49,000 clones, around 87% of which appear only once. The sequence was collected from a man between 50 and 59 years old with acute or convalescent COVID-19. Sequencing used peripheral blood.

CDR3 protein: CASSPGGSSNQPQHF. The CDR3 nucleotides read TGTGCCAGCAGCCCCGGGGGAAGCAGCAATCAGCCCCAGCATTTT. The chain couples TRBV6-4 to TRBJ1-5, with D perhaps TRBD1 (5 bases). CDR1 is MRHNA, CDR2 SNTAGT, per germline. The CDR3 extends over 15 amino acids. V was clipped by 6 bases and J by 1 base, with 13 bases between them.